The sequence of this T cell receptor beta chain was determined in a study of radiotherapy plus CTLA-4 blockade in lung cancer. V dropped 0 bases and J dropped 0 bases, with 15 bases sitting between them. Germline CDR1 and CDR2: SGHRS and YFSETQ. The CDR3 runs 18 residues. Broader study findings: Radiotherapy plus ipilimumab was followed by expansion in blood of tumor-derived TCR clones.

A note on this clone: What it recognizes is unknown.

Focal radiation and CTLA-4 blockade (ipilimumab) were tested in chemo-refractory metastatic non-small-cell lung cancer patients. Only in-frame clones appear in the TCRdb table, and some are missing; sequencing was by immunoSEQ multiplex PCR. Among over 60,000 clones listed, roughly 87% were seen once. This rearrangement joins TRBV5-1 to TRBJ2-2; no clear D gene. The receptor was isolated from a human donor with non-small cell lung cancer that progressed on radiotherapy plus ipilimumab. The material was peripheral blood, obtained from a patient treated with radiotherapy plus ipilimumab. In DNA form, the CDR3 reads TGCGCCAGCAGCTTGGGCCCGGCGGTAGCTACGAACACCGGGGAGCTGTTTTTT. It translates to CASSLGPAVATNTGELFF.